This is a list of T cell receptor beta chains from one sample in a study of blood T cell repertoires in COVID-19. Profiling relied on immunoSEQ multiplex PCR, and the TCRdb table lists in-frame clones only, not all of them. The sample records approximately 200,000 clones, roughly 84% being singletons. The sample comprised peripheral blood. Every receptor here comes from a man aged 35 to 55 with acute or convalescent COVID-19. Both conserved end residues are part of each CDR3. A D gene is named only where the DNA matches it firmly. The size field is filled for only some rows; it gives once, few, many or a size class.

CDR3 length | D gene | clone size | J gene | V gene | CDR3 DNA | CDR3 protein
12 | NA | NA | TRBJ1-4 | TRBV5-1 | TGCGCCAGCAGCACCACAGGGGAAAAACTGTTTTTT | CASSTTGEKLFF
13 | NA | NA | TRBJ1-3 | TRBV12-5 | TGTGCTAGTGGTATCAACAGGGGAAACACCATATATTTT | CASGINRGNTIYF
13 | NA | NA | TRBJ2-3 | TRBV9 | TGTGCCAGCAGCCTGGACATCACAGATACGCAGTATTTT | CASSLDITDTQYF
14 | NA | NA | TRBJ2-5 | TRBV7-8 | TGTGCCAGCAGCTTAGACGGTTACGAAGAGACCCAGTACTTC | CASSLDGYEETQYF
15 | NA | NA | TRBJ2-1 | TRBV7-9 | TGTGCCAGCAGCTCACCTCGGGGGAGCTACAATGAGCAGTTCTTC | CASSSPRGSYNEQFF
17 | TRBD1 | NA | TRBJ2-5 | TRBV7-9 | TGTGCCAGCAGCTCCGGACCCCGACAGGGGGTGAAAGAGACCCAGTACTTC | CASSSGPRQGVKETQYF
15 | TRBD1 | NA | TRBJ1-1 | TRBV4-1 | TGCGCCAGCAGCCAACCGACAGGGGGGAACACTGAAGCTTTCTTT | CASSQPTGGNTEAFF
14 | TRBD2 | NA | TRBJ2-2 | TRBV2 | TGTGCCAGCACCGTGGGGGGGGTCTTCGGGGAGCTGTTTTTT | CASTVGGVFGELFF
14 | NA | NA | TRBJ1-5 | TRBV19 | TGTGCCAGTAGTCCTCAATCAGGGGCTCAGCCCCAGCATTTT | CASSPQSGAQPQHF
14 | TRBD1 | NA | TRBJ1-1 | TRBV9 | TGTGCCAGCAGCGCCACAGGGGGGAACACTGAAGCTTTCTTT | CASSATGGNTEAFF
13 | TRBD1 | NA | TRBJ1-2 | TRBV6-5 | TGTGCCAGCAGGAGGACAGGGGGCTATGGCTACACCTTC | CASRRTGGYGYTF
14 | NA | NA | TRBJ1-3 | TRBV6-6 | TGTGCCAGCAGTAAGACAGAAAGTGGAAACACCATATATTTT | CASSKTESGNTIYF
16 | TRBD1 | NA | TRBJ2-3 | TRBV25-1 | TGTGCCAGCAGTGGACAGGGGGCACCTAGCACAGATACGCAGTATTTT | CASSGQGAPSTDTQYF
15 | TRBD1 | once | TRBJ1-1 | TRBV19 | TGTGCCAGTAGGGTCCAAACAGGGGGCGCCTCTGAAGCTTTCTTT | CASRVQTGGASEAFF
14 | NA | NA | TRBJ1-5 | TRBV27 | TGTGCCAGCAGTTCGGCGGGTTCCAATCAGCCCCAGCATTTT | CASSSAGSNQPQHF
13 | NA | NA | TRBJ1-2 | TRBV14 | TGTGCCAGCAGCCTGATCAGGGGCTATGGCTACACCTTC | CASSLIRGYGYTF
13 | NA | NA | TRBJ1-1 | TRBV14 | TGTGCCAGCAGCCGGGGGGTGAACACTGAAGCTTTCTTT | CASSRGVNTEAFF
13 | TRBD1 | NA | TRBJ2-5 | TRBV10-1 | TGCGCCAGCTCCGGGACAGCGAAAGAGACCCAGTACTTC | CASSGTAKETQYF
12 | TRBD2 | NA | TRBJ2-7 | TRBV2 | TGTGCCAGCGCCGCCGGGGGGGCCGAGCAGTACTTC | CASAAGGAEQYF
18 | NA | NA | TRBJ2-6 | TRBV15 | TGTGCCACCAGCAGAGATCTAGCACCGACCTCTGGGGCCAACGTCCTGACTTTC | CATSRDLAPTSGANVLTF
14 | NA | NA | TRBJ2-2 | TRBV19 | TGTGCCAGTAGAGGATGGACAGTCACCGGGGAGCTGTTTTTT | CASRGWTVTGELFF
15 | NA | once | TRBJ2-2 | TRBV6-1 | TGTGCCAGCAGTGAAAGGATTAGCCCCACCGGGGAGCTGTTTTTT | CASSERISPTGELFF
19 | TRBD1 | few | TRBJ1-6 | TRBV27 | TGTGCCAGCAGTCCCCCCCCGGGACAGGGTAGCCTTACCCCCCCAGCCCTCCACTTT | CASSPPPGQGSLTPPALHF
13 | NA | NA | TRBJ1-1 | TRBV9 | TGTGCCAGCAGCGGGACTTCGAACACTGAAGCTTTCTTT | CASSGTSNTEAFF
15 | TRBD1 | NA | TRBJ2-3 | TRBV7-2 | TGTGCCAGCAGCCCGGGACAGACTAGCACAGATACGCAGTATTTT | CASSPGQTSTDTQYF
16 | TRBD1 | NA | TRBJ2-7 | TRBV5-1 | TGCGCCAGCTCACCCGGGACAGGGGGCCTCGGGAGCGAGCAGTACTTC | CASSPGTGGLGSEQYF
20 | TRBD1 | NA | TRBJ1-2 | TRBV6-2/TRBV6-3 | TGTGCCAGCAGTTACTCAAGTCCCGGGACAGGGACGGGTTGGAGCTATGGCTACACCTTC | CASSYSSPGTGTGWSYGYTF
17 | TRBD2 | few | TRBJ2-2 | TRBV24-1 | TGTGCCACCAGTGATTCAGCCTCGGGGGGGATAACCGGGGAGCTGTTTTTT | CATSDSASGGITGELFF
16 | TRBD2 | few | TRBJ2-3 | TRBV3-1/TRBV3-2 | TGTGCCAGCAGCCAAAGGGGAGGGCCCCGCACAGATACGCAGTATTTT | CASSQRGGPRTDTQYF
14 | NA | NA | TRBJ1-2 | TRBV11-2 | TGTGCCAGCAGCTTAGCTATTGCGAGGTTTGGCTACACCTTC | CASSLAIARFGYTF
13 | NA | NA | TRBJ1-1 | TRBV2 | TGTGCCAGCAGTGGCGACAGGAACACTGAAGCTTTCTTT | CASSGDRNTEAFF
15 | TRBD1 | NA | TRBJ1-2 | TRBV2 | TGTGCCAGCAGTGCATACAGGGGGCCAATCTATGGCTACACCTTC | CASSAYRGPIYGYTF
15 | TRBD1 | NA | TRBJ2-3 | TRBV3-1/TRBV3-2 | TGTGCCAGCAGCCAAGAGGGACAGGCGACAGATACGCAGTATTTT | CASSQEGQATDTQYF